One TCR beta chain is described in this entry. The data derive from a study of cytomegalovirus exposure and HLA in healthy donors. The V gene lost 6 bases and the J gene lost 6 bases, with 20 bases spanning the gap. This CDR3 is 16 amino acids long. Germline V gene sequence: CDR1 MNHNY, CDR2 SVGAGI (reference sequence). In the PCR, 60 Vbeta and 13 Jbeta primers were used. Profiling relied on immunoSEQ multiplex PCR, and the TCRdb table lists in-frame clones only, not all of them. The sample includes about 120,000 clones, under 85% of them seen just once. The rearrangement uses TRBV6-6 and TRBJ1-4; maybe TRBD1 (5 bases). Material for sequencing was PBMCs. The sequence came from a young woman in good health and CMV-seronegative. DNA for the CDR3: TGTGCCAGCAGCGAGATAGGAGGGGCCGTTGATGAAAAACTGTTTTTT. Its protein product is CASSEIGGAVDEKLFF.